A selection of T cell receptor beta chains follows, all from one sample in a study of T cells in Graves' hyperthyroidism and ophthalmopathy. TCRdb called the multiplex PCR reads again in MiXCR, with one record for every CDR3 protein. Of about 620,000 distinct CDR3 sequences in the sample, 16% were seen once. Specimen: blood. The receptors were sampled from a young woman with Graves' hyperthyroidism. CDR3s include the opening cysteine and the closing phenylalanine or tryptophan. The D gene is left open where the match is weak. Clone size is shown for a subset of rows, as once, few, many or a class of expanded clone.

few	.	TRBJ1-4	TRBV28	TGTGCCAGCAGTTCAACACTTGAAAAACTGTTTTTT	CASSSTLEKLFF
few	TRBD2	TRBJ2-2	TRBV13	TGTGCCAGCAGCGTACCGGGACTAGCGGGAGACACCGGGGAGCTGTTTTTT	CASSVPGLAGDTGELFF
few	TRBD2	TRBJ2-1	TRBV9	TGTGCCAGCAGCTCTAGGACTAGCGAGATCAATGAGCAGTTCTTC	CASSSRTSEINEQFF
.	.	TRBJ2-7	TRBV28	TGTGCCAGCAGTCCCTCGTTGCGGCTCACCTACGAGCAGTACTTC	CASSPSLRLTYEQYF
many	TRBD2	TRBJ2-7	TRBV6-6	TGTGCCAGCAGTTACCCTCGACTAGCGGGAGCGACCGCCGGAACGGACGAGCAGTACTTC	CASSYPRLAGATAGTDEQYF
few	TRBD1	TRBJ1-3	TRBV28	TGTGCCAGCACCCCGGTACGACAGGGGAAGTCTGGAAACACCATATATTTT	CASTPVRQGKSGNTIYF
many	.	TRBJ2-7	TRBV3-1	TGTGCCAGCAGCCAAGATCAGGGCCGGTCCTACGAGCAGTACTTC	CASSQDQGRSYEQYF
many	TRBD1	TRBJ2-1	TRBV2	TGTGCCAGCAGCGTTGACAGGGACAATGAGCAGTTCTTC	CASSVDRDNEQFF
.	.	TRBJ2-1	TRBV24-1	TGTGCCACCAGTGACTCAGGGTCACCGGGTTACAATGAGCAGTTCTTC	CATSDSGSPGYNEQFF
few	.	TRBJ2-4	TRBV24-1	TGTGCCACGCCCTCCCTTGGTGGAAGGTGGGACATTCAGTACTTC	CATPSLGGRWDIQYF
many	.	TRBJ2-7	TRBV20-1	TGCAGTGCTCTTGGGAGCTCCTACGAGCAGTACTTC	CSALGSSYEQYF
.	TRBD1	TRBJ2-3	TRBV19	TGTGCCAGTAGCGAGACACAGGGGCCAGATACGCAGTATTTT	CASSETQGPDTQYF
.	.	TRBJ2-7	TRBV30	TGTGCCTGGAGACAGGATTCGGCAGGGGGGGCCTACGAGCAGTACTTC	CAWRQDSAGGAYEQYF